This TCR beta chain was recorded in a study of CXCR3 chemokines and chemotherapy response in bladder cancer. The CDR3 totals 12 residues. Germline assignment: CDR1 SGDLS and CDR2 YYNGEE. Trimming took 4 bases from V and 5 from J, leaving 6 bases between them. A single record per CDR3 protein comes from TCRdb applying MiXCR to the PCR reads. The repertoire holds about 3,000 distinct CDR3 sequences, with roughly 15% as singletons. This TCR was sampled from a human donor with bladder cancer that did not respond to neoadjuvant chemotherapy. V is TRBV9 and J is TRBJ2-2; no clear D. This specimen was acquired from a patient whose treatment included neoadjuvant chemotherapy. CDR3 nucleotide sequence: TGTGCCAGCAGCCGGATAACCGGGGAGCTGTTTTTT. Translation gives CASSRITGELFF.